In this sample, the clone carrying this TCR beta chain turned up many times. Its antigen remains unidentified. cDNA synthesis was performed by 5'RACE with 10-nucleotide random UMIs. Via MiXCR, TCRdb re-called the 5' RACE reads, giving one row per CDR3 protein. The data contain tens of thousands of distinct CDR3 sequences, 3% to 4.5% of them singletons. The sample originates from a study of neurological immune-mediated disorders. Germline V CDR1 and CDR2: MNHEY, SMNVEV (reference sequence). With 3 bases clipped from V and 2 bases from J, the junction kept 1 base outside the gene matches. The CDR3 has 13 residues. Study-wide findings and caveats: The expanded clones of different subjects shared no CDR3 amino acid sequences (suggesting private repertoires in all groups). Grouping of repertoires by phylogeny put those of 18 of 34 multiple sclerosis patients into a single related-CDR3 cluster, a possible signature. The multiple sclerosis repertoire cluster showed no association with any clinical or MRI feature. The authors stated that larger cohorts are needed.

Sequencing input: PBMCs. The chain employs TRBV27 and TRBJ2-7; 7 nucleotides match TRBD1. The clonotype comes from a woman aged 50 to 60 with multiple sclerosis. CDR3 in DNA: TGTGCCAGCAGTTTGCAGGGGGCCTACGAGCAGTACTTC. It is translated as CASSLQGAYEQYF.